This T cell receptor beta chain originates from a study of blood T cell repertoires in COVID-19. Turning to the study itself: Collection of acute and convalescent COVID-19 samples took place in the United States, Italy and Spain.

The protocol was immunoSEQ multiplex PCR, while the TCRdb copy is restricted to in-frame clones and leaves out a portion. Altogether around 65,000 clones are present, 82% being singletons, with the ten largest covering 15% to 20%. In germline, CDR1 is GTSNPN, CDR2 SVGIG (reference sequence). The CDR3 spans 13 residues. The V gene lost 4 bases and the J gene lost 4 bases, with 11 bases spanning the gap. The rearrangement links TRBV30 to TRBJ2-1; TRBD2 is a possible D gene (6 bases). The sequence was obtained from a man older than 75 with active COVID-19. Sequencing was carried out using peripheral blood. This CDR3 reads CAWNAGYYNEQFF. CDR3 DNA sequence: TGTGCCTGGAACGCGGGATATTACAATGAGCAGTTCTTC.